This is a list of T cell receptor beta chains from one sample in a study of blood T cells in healthy people across ages. TCRdb reprocessed the 5' RACE reads with MiXCR, giving one entry per CDR3 protein. There are over a million distinct CDR3 sequences in the sample; roughly 45% occur only once, and roughly 7.9% lies in the top ten. Sequencing was done on a sample of blood. These receptors all come from a woman aged 18-29 years in good health. Each CDR3 is given with its conserved first and last residue. The D gene is left open where the match is weak. Only some rows state a clone size, as once, few, many or a class for expanded clones.

CDR3aa,CDR3nt,d_gene,j_gene,v_gene,abundance
CASSLAEGVETQYF,TGTGCCAGCAGCTTAGCCGAGGGCGTAGAGACCCAGTACTTC,NA,TRBJ2-5,TRBV7-6,few
CAISESGPDEQYF,TGTGCCATCAGTGAGTCGGGTCCAGATGAGCAGTACTTC,NA,TRBJ2-7,TRBV10-3,many
CASSPMGHEQFF,TGTGCCAGCAGTCCAATGGGCCATGAGCAGTTCTTC,NA,TRBJ2-1,TRBV25-1,NA
CASRPQSHEQFF,TGTGCCAGCAGGCCCCAGTCCCATGAGCAGTTCTTC,NA,TRBJ2-1,TRBV6-6,NA
CASSDSRQETQYF,TGTGCCAGCAGTGACAGCCGACAAGAGACCCAGTACTTC,NA,TRBJ2-5,TRBV6-5,few
CASNTGGPEAFF,TGTGCCAGCAATACCGGGGGTCCTGAAGCTTTCTTT,NA,TRBJ1-1,TRBV6-6,few
CASSLVSGGKTEAFF,TGTGCCAGCAGCTTAGTCTCAGGGGGCAAGACTGAAGCTTTCTTT,TRBD1,TRBJ1-1,TRBV7-8,few
CASSNQRGGYTF,TGTGCCAGCAGTAACCAAAGGGGTGGCTACACCTTC,NA,TRBJ1-2,TRBV12-3/TRBV12-4,few
CASSDAGIVGYGYTF,TGCGCCAGCAGCGACGCAGGGATCGTCGGCTATGGCTACACCTTC,NA,TRBJ1-2,TRBV5-1,NA
CASSPPAGEIDTQYF,TGTGCCAGCAGCCCCCCAGCGGGGGAGATAGATACGCAGTATTTT,TRBD2,TRBJ2-3,TRBV9,NA
CASRIGTGEAFF,TGTGCCAGCAGAATAGGGACGGGGGAAGCTTTCTTT,NA,TRBJ1-1,TRBV27,NA
CSVVGSGTYNEQFF,TGCAGCGTTGTGGGTAGCGGTACCTACAATGAGCAGTTCTTC,NA,TRBJ2-1,TRBV29-1,few
CSARARTGVETQYF,TGCAGTGCTAGAGCCAGGACAGGGGTAGAGACCCAGTACTTC,TRBD1,TRBJ2-5,TRBV20-1,few
CSAREGTGVGGYTF,TGCAGTGCTAGAGAAGGGACAGGGGTTGGAGGCTACACCTTC,TRBD1,TRBJ1-2,TRBV20-1,NA
CASRGGFSSTDTQYF,TGTGCCAGCAGGGGAGGTTTCTCTAGCACAGATACGCAGTATTTT,NA,TRBJ2-3,TRBV2,NA
CASSLDYSFYNEQFF,TGCGCCAGCAGCTTGGACTACTCTTTCTACAATGAGCAGTTCTTC,NA,TRBJ2-1,TRBV5-1,NA
CAISESLRGNYGYTF,TGTGCCATCAGTGAGTCCCTAAGGGGAAACTATGGCTACACCTTC,NA,TRBJ1-2,TRBV10-3,NA
CATHRADTQYF,TGTGCCACCCATCGCGCAGATACGCAGTATTTT,NA,TRBJ2-3,TRBV2,few
CASSPFGSGGNNEQFF,NA,NA,TRBJ2-1,TRBV27,NA
CAISERLGQGAYNEQFF,TGTGCCATCAGTGAAAGGCTCGGGCAGGGGGCCTACAATGAGCAGTTCTTC,TRBD1,TRBJ2-1,TRBV10-3,NA
CAISPKGETQYF,TGTGCCATCAGCCCCAAGGGAGAGACCCAGTACTTC,NA,TRBJ2-5,TRBV10-3,many
CASSIIGGPMLGAKNIQYF,TGTGCCAGTAGTATCATCGGGGGTCCAATGCTCGGGGCCAAAAACATTCAGTACTTC,NA,TRBJ2-4,TRBV19,few
CASGPSGGASYEQYF,TGTGCCAGCGGGCCTAGCGGGGGGGCGAGCTACGAGCAGTACTTC,TRBD2,TRBJ2-7,TRBV7-2,few
CSARALVQETQYF,TGCAGTGCTAGAGCACTAGTCCAAGAGACCCAGTACTTC,NA,TRBJ2-5,TRBV20-1,few
CASSPGTSGGYTDTQYF,TGTGCCAGCAGTCCAGGGACTAGCGGGGGCTACACGGATACGCAGTATTTT,TRBD2,TRBJ2-3,TRBV28,NA
CASSPDLEAVANYGYTF,TGTGCCAGCAGTCCCGACCTAGAGGCGGTAGCTAACTATGGCTACACCTTC,NA,TRBJ1-2,TRBV12-3/TRBV12-4,NA
CASSADRARTDTQYF,TGTGCCAGCAGCGCGGACAGGGCCCGCACAGATACGCAGTATTTT,NA,TRBJ2-3,TRBV21-1,few
CASSGYGGSSEKLFF,TGTGCCAGCAGCGGATACGGTGGATCGTCGGAAAAACTGTTTTTT,NA,TRBJ1-4,TRBV7-2,few
CSAARGTSSSYEQYF,TGCAGTGCTGCGCGAGGGACATCCAGCTCCTACGAGCAGTACTTC,NA,TRBJ2-7,TRBV20-1,few